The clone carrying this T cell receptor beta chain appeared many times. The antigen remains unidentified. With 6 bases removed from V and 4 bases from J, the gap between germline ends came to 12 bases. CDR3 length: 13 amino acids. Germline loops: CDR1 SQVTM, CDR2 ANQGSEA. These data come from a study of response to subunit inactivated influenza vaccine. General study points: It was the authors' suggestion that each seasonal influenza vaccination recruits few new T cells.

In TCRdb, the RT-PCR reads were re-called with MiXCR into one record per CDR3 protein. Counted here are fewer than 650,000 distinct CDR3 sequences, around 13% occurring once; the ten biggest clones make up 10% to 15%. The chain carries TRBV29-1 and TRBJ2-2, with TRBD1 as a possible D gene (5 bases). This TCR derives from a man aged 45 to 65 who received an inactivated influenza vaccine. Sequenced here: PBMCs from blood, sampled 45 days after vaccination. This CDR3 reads CSVLGEGTGELFF. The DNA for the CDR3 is TGCAGCGTCTTAGGGGAAGGCACCGGGGAGCTGTTTTTT.